These 16 T cell receptor beta chains originate from one sample sequenced in a study of molecular identifiers for immune sequencing clone quantification. A single record per CDR3 protein comes from TCRdb applying MiXCR to the PCR reads. The sample comprises 70,000 to 95,000 distinct CDR3 sequences, under 20% of which are singletons, and about 0.85% rests with the top ten. Sequences were obtained from naive CD8+ T cells from blood, with Jurkat cell RNA spiked in. Sample subset: FACS-sorted CD8+CD4-CCR7+CD45RA+ naive T cells. These receptors were obtained from a human donor in good health. Some libraries in this study had Jurkat cell RNA spiked in.

The V call is TRBV28, the J call TRBJ1-5; unclear D gene. Germline assignment: CDR1 MDHEN and CDR2 SYDVKM. Trimming pared 5 bases from V and 4 bases from J, leaving 12 bases between. The CDR3 contains 14 residues. CDR3 in amino acids: CASSIFTENQPQHF. CDR3 coding DNA: TGTGCCAGCAGTATATTTACGGAGAATCAGCCCCAGCATTTT.

A word on this clonotype: A much larger clone differs from this one at a single base, so this may be a read error. DNA of the CDR3: TGTGTCAGCAGCCTCGGTGGTGAGCAGTTCTTC. This encodes CVSSLGGEQFF. This rearrangement joins TRBV5-4 to TRBJ2-1; D uncertain. There are 11 residues in the CDR3. Per the germline V gene, CDR1 is SGHNT and CDR2 is YYREEE (reference sequence). The full variable domain, in which reference TRBV5-4 and TRBJ2-1 provide the parts outside the CDR3, is ETGVTQSPTHLIKTRGQQVTLRCSSQSGHNTVSWYQQALGQGPQFIFQYYREEENGRGNFPPRFSGLQFPNYSSELNVNALELDDSALYLCVSSLGGEQFFGPGTRLTVL.

With respect to this clonotype: A much larger clonotype is one base distant, so this may be a read error. The CDR3 coding sequence is TGTGCCAGCATTGAAAGGGACGAGCAGTACTTC. It translates to CASIERDEQYF. The chain carries TRBV25-1 and TRBJ2-7; D is unclear. Germline CDR1 MGHDK, CDR2 SYGVNS. The CDR3 totals 11 residues.

In this sample, this clonotype turned up many times. The chain couples TRBV30 to TRBJ2-7; D is ambiguous. Looked up from germline, CDR1 is GTSNPN and CDR2 is SVGIG (reference sequence). CDR3 length: 14 amino acids. Trimming pared 3 bases from V and 4 bases from J, leaving 16 bases between. In DNA, the CDR3 is TGTGCCTGGAGCGACGGATTAGCAAGGTACGAGCAGTACTTC. Its translation is CAWSDGLARYEQYF.

This clonotype was detected many times. V is TRBV7-2 and J is TRBJ2-5; D gene uncertain. The CDR3 sequence is 11 residues long. Germline CDR1 reads SGHTA; CDR2 reads FQGNSA. Trimming left V 4 bases short and J 11 bases short, with 11 bases between. Here the CDR3 DNA reads TGTGCCAGCAGCTCGGACCGTAATCAGTACTTC. Amino acid sequence: CASSSDRNQYF.

This clonotype was recorded at least ten times. The J gene is TRBJ2-3, the V gene TRBV6-4; a weak D match, TRBD1 (5 bases). Deletions cut 0 bases from V and 2 bases from J, with 6 bases between. The CDR3 extends over 14 amino acids. The germline V gene has CDR1 MRHNA and CDR2 SNTAGT. The CDR3 region is CASSDSGDTDTQYF. In nucleotides, the CDR3 is TGTGCCAGCAGTGACTCAGGGGACACAGATACGCAGTATTTT.

This clonotype showed up many times. This chain links TRBV4-1 with TRBJ2-5; the D gene is possibly TRBD1 (5 bases). Trimming removed 1 base at V and 5 bases at J, with 14 bases between. The CDR3 is 15 amino acids. CDR1 is MGHRA, CDR2 YSYEKL, per germline. The CDR3 spells CASSQGQGVSETQYF. The CDR3 nucleotides read TGCGCCAGCAGCCAAGGTCAAGGGGTTTCGGAGACCCAGTACTTC.

This clonotype was detected many times. The chain combines TRBV9 with TRBJ2-1; D might be TRBD1 or TRBD2, each matching 6 bases. Trimming shortened V by 4 bases and J by 3 bases, and 14 bases separated the two germline ends. The CDR3 covers 15 residues. The germline V gene has CDR1 SGDLS and CDR2 YYNGEE. This chain's CDR3 is CASSPGASYYNEQFF. The CDR3 coding sequence is TGTGCCAGCAGCCCGGGGGCTAGCTACTACAATGAGCAGTTCTTC.

Ten or more counts support this clonotype. The gene calls are TRBV27 and TRBJ1-1, with a weak D call TRBD1 (6 bases). V lost 8 bases and J 4 bases, leaving 20 bases between the germline ends. CDR1 is MNHEY, CDR2 SMNVEV, per germline (reference sequence). The CDR3 extends over 15 amino acids. The CDR3: CASGRRDNLSTEAFF. The CDR3, as DNA: TGTGCCAGCGGGAGACGGGACAATCTTAGCACTGAAGCTTTCTTT.

Turning to this clonotype: A much larger clone differs from this one at a single base, so this may be a read error. This chain uses TRBV11-3 with TRBJ2-1; unclear D gene. V was cut by 4 bases and J by 9 bases, with 16 bases left in between. The CDR3 contains 14 residues. Germline CDR1 and CDR2: SGHNT and YENEEA. CDR3 in amino acids: CASSSRGDNTEQFF. In nucleotides, the CDR3 is TGTGCCAGCAGCTCTCGTGGGGATAACACTGAGCAGTTCTTC.

This clonotype was counted ten times or more. This chain uses TRBV19 with TRBJ2-3; TRBD2 matches 7 bases. V was pared by 5 bases and J by 3 bases, with 5 bases of the junction left unmatched. CDR1 is LNHDA and CDR2 is SQIVND in the germline V gene (reference sequence). This CDR3 spans 14 amino acids. CDR3 in amino acids: CASSAGVLTDTQYF. The CDR3 DNA reads TGTGCCAGTAGTGCGGGGGTTTTGACAGATACGCAGTATTTT.

This clonotype was detected ten times or more. The chain employs TRBV4-1 and TRBJ1-5, with D unclear. V was pared by 3 bases and J by 3 bases, with 12 bases between. Germline V gene data show CDR1 as MGHRA and CDR2 as YSYEKL. This CDR3 has 15 residues. The CDR3 loop reads CASSQFNSYNQPQHF. The CDR3 DNA reads as TGCGCCAGCAGCCAGTTTAACAGCTACAATCAGCCCCAGCATTTT.

This clonotype appeared a single time. Without the conserved terminal phenylalanine or tryptophan, this CDR3 likely stems from a read error. The chain joins TRBV4-1 to TRBJ1-5; D gene ambiguous. The CDR3 totals 13 residues. The V gene's germline CDR1 is MGHRA and CDR2 YSYEKL. Trimming took off 1 base at V and 9 bases at J, with 10 bases between the two ends. The CDR3 DNA reads as TGCGCCAGCAGCCAAGCCCTGTATCGGCCCCAGCATTTG. Translated, it gives CASSQALYRPQHL.

The table lists this clonotype with a few counts. A much larger clone lies a single base off, so this may be a read error. The V gene is TRBV5-4, the J gene TRBJ2-3; tentative D call: TRBD2 (6 bases). The germline V gene has CDR1 SGHNT and CDR2 YYREEE (reference sequence). The germline V and J ends were trimmed by 4 bases and 0 bases, with 18 bases remaining between them. The CDR3 sequence is 17 residues long. The CDR3 sequence is CASSVAFRRGSTDTQYF. CDR3 sequence (DNA): TGTGCCAGCAGCGTGGCCTTCCGGAGGGGTAGCACAGATACGCAGTATTTT. Supplemented by reference TRBV5-4 and TRBJ2-3, the full variable domain reads ETGVTQSPTHLIKTRGQQVTLRCSSQSGHNTVSWYQQALGQGPQFIFQYYREEENGRGNFPPRFSGLQFPNYSSELNVNALELDDSALYLCASSVAFRRGSTDTQYFGPGTRLTVL.

This clonotype has just a few counts. This sequence joins TRBV29-1 and TRBJ2-7, with 10 bases lining up with TRBD1. V gave up 3 bases and J gave up 3 bases; unmatched junction bases: 5. CDR1 is SQVTM and CDR2 is ANQGSEA in the germline V gene. CDR3 length equals 14 residues. This CDR3 is CSVEGQGSDYEQYF. CDR3 in DNA: TGCAGCGTTGAGGGACAGGGGTCAGACTACGAGCAGTACTTC.

The rearrangement links TRBV7-2 to TRBJ2-7; D is undetermined. The CDR3 consists of 15 residues. The germline V and J ends were trimmed by 3 bases and 3 bases, with 15 bases remaining between them. Looked up from germline, CDR1 is SGHTA and CDR2 is FQGNSA. The CDR3 DNA reads TGTGCCAGCAGCTTTGTTCTCGGAAGTTACTACGAGCAGTACTTC. Translating it yields CASSFVLGSYYEQYF.